This TCR beta chain was profiled in a study of OX40 agonist ivuxolimab in advanced cancers. Overall study: Patients in the trial were receiving intravenous ivuxolimab every 2 weeks, at doses of 0.01 to 10 mg/kg. The study enrolled dose-escalation patients with hepatocellular carcinoma, melanoma, renal cell or head and neck cancer.

Findings of the study overall: Both blood CD4+ and CD8+ T cells showed clonal growth by week 6 at 0.1 to 3.0 mg/kg. Relatively little clonal expansion, among the lowest observed, appeared in partial responders at 0.1-3.0 mg/kg.

Produced via immunoSEQ multiplex PCR; TCRdb's table is partial and in-frame only. Of roughly 36,000 clones in the sample, 82% were seen once. On this clone: Its antigen is not known.

The material sequenced was CD4+ or CD8+ T cells sorted from blood, taken in a trial of the OX40 agonist ivuxolimab. The receptor comes from an adult with an advanced solid tumor such as melanoma, head and neck, liver or kidney cancer.

CDR3 DNA: TGTGCCAGCAGCTTAGGAGAAGGGGCGGGCGGCTACACCTTC. It specifies CASSLGEGAGGYTF. The J gene is TRBJ1-2, the V gene TRBV7-8; D is perhaps TRBD1 (5 bases). This CDR3 has 14 residues. The germline V and J ends were trimmed by 1 base and 8 bases, with 14 bases remaining between them. From germline, CDR1 is SGHVS and CDR2 FQNEAQ.